The rows below give T cell receptor beta chains drawn from one sample of a study of early stage breast cancer tumors. The table came from immunoSEQ multiplex PCR; TCRdb's copy has only in-frame clones and leaves some out. The sample includes roughly 21,000 clones, 76% of them seen just once. The sequenced sample was blood. These receptors were obtained from a person between 60 and 69 years old with breast cancer. CDR3s leave out the opening cysteine and the closing phenylalanine or tryptophan. Clone size is shown for a subset of rows, as once, few, many or a class of expanded clone.

clone_size,v_call,cdr3_aa
few,TRBV6-9,ASRPTGARGNQPQH
-,TRBV9,ASSPSLAGAATDTQY
-,TRBV5-4,ASSLGGGATDTQY
-,TRBV13,ASSLMGISGNTIY
-,TRBV2,ASSEGRESSYEQY
few,TRBV9,ASSPTPGVGHEQY
few,TRBV7-8,ASSFWQGYEQY
-,TRBV7-9,ASSFFDRLGHEQY
-,TRBV5-4,ASSAGWAEKLF
-,TRBV6-1,ASSEKGALISGANVLT
-,TRBV6-1,ASSLLIGGSQQY
-,TRBV30,AWSLLVGTGGETQY
few,TRBV5-6,ASSLDWGADPNTEAF
-,TRBV25-1,ASTEGHGYT
-,TRBV7-3,ASSPRLSTGELF
-,TRBV30,AWGQAYEQY
once,TRBV9,ASSFGTGHNEQF
-,TRBV9,ASSERGNTEAF
once,TRBV6-1,ASSDNWAGLSYEQY
-,TRBV7-9,ASTGTGSFEAF
-,TRBV7-9,ASSPPNSLTDTQY
-,TRBV7-2,ASSPRDSFYEQY
-,TRBV25-1,ASSPLGGRGNEQF
-,TRBV11-2,ASSLDRGSTDTQY
-,TRBV6-5,ASSYRTGSSYNEQF
once,TRBV29-1,SVDRGTNTGELF
once,TRBV4-1,ASSPKQAEWSSYEQY
medium-sized,TRBV18,ASSGQGIGNTIY
-,TRBV4-2,ASSQEFLGQNSYNSPLH
-,TRBV9,ASSPNEGRYTEAF
-,TRBV28,ASTSTSGGPNEQF
-,TRBV21-1,ASGLGGDHLTITEAF
few,TRBV2,AGRQGAYYGYT
-,TRBV9,ASSASIIQETQY
-,TRBV7-8,ASGLGVVGETQY
once,TRBV6-5,ASSWTSGQETQY
-,TRBV18,ASSPTVQNYEQY
large,TRBV6-6,ASSDYYGSVNTEAF
-,TRBV4-2,ASSQVASGRARTYEQY
-,TRBV13,ASSLGLFKGLTEAF
-,TRBV10-3,AIGGGPAYEQY
-,TRBV29-1,SVVRLDTQY
-,TRBV2,ASRRRLDSGNTIY
-,TRBV15,ATSREAGGAETQY
-,TRBV11-3,ASGKRGSNTGELF
-,TRBV7-9,ASSRNGEDTQY
-,TRBV11-3,AISPPGGSGSFTGELF
once,TRBV5-1,ASSSAGTGGLDTIY
-,TRBV13,ASSLTHGRTLLEQY
once,TRBV7-6,ASSLVGGSRAYNEQF
-,TRBV27,ASSIIGQARYEQY
-,TRBV7-3,ASSLTLATDTQY
-,TRBV28,ASSGDRVYEQY
-,TRBV14,ASSQGPGWAYEQY
-,TRBV6-6,ASSYSRQPTNYGYT
once,TRBV5-1,ASSLNGESGNTIY